This passage covers 27 T cell receptor beta chains from one sample sequenced in a study of identical twins. TCRdb re-derived calls from the 5' RACE reads in MiXCR, one entry per CDR3 protein. The table lists approximately 620,000 distinct CDR3 sequences, 8% to 9% of them singletons, with 0.85% to 1% in the top ten. This sample was also put to use in a study of yellow fever vaccine responses in identical twins.

Sequenced sample: PBMCs. Every receptor here comes from a woman under 30 in good health.

A few counts support this clonotype. The V call is TRBV14, the J call TRBJ2-1; either TRBD1 or TRBD2 may supply D (5 bases each). CDR3 size: 14 residues. Germline V gene data show CDR1 as SGHDN and CDR2 as FVKESK. Trimming removed 2 bases at V and 5 bases at J, with 10 bases between. DNA of the CDR3: TGTGCCAGCAGCCAACGGGGCAGAAACAATGAGCAGTTCTTC. Amino acid sequence: CASSQRGRNNEQFF.

There are a few counts of this clonotype. The V gene is TRBV28, the J gene TRBJ2-3; D gene uncertain. The V gene's germline CDR1 is MDHEN and CDR2 SYDVKM. V dropped 7 bases and J dropped 2 bases, with 13 bases sitting between them. This CDR3 has 14 residues. The CDR3 region is CASTRALSTDTQYF. CDR3 DNA sequence: TGTGCCAGCACCCGGGCCCTCTCCACAGATACGCAGTATTTT.

This clonotype was observed a few times. The chain carries TRBV12-3 or TRBV12-4 and TRBJ2-5; maybe TRBD2 (6 bases). V lost 8 bases and J 2 bases, leaving 12 bases between the germline ends. This CDR3 has 13 residues. The CDR3 is CASSQRVQETQYF. In nucleotides, the CDR3 is TGTGCCAGCTCCCAGCGGGTTCAAGAGACCCAGTACTTC.

CDR3 residues: CASSEYRTNEQYF. The CDR3 DNA is TGTGCCAGCAGTGAATACAGGACAAACGAGCAGTACTTC. The chain links TRBV25-1 to TRBJ2-7, with a tentative D call TRBD1 (5 bases). The CDR3 sequence is 13 residues long. The V gene's germline CDR1 is MGHDK and CDR2 SYGVNS. Trimming left V 0 bases short and J 5 bases short, with 8 bases between.

The chain joins TRBV10-3 to TRBJ2-2; a possible D gene is TRBD1 (5 bases). The CDR3 loop spans 15 amino acids. The germline gives CDR1 ENHRY, CDR2 SYGVKD. The V end was cut by 1 base, the J end by 4 bases, with 10 bases between. This CDR3 is CAISEYQGTTGELFF. The CDR3 DNA is TGTGCCATCAGTGAGTACCAGGGCACCACCGGGGAGCTGTTTTTT.

There are many counts of this clonotype. The CDR3 spells CASSYSMPSGSLDEQFF. The CDR3 nucleotides are TGTGCCAGCAGTTACTCGATGCCTAGCGGGAGTTTGGATGAGCAGTTCTTC. This sequence joins TRBV6-5 and TRBJ2-1, with TRBD2 identical over 10 bases. Germline lookup yields CDR1 MNHEY and CDR2 SVGAGI. V shed 0 bases, J shed 8 bases, and the junction held 10 bases outside the gene matches. The CDR3 extends over 17 amino acids.

The chain joins TRBV18 to TRBJ2-4; 7 bases line up with TRBD2. J lost 0 bases, V lost 4 bases, and 6 bases had no gene match. This CDR3 is 16 amino acids long. Germline CDR1 reads KGHSH; CDR2 reads LQKENI. CDR3 DNA: TGTGCCAGCTCACGGGCGGGAGAATTAGCCAAAAACATTCAGTACTTC. Translated, it gives CASSRAGELAKNIQYF.

The genes are TRBV20-1 and TRBJ1-1; 8 nucleotides align to TRBD1. Germline lookup yields CDR1 DFQATT and CDR2 SNEGSKA (reference sequence). This CDR3 is 11 amino acids long. The V gene end was trimmed by 6 bases and the J gene end by 8 bases; junction bases not matched to a gene: 5. In DNA form, the CDR3 reads TGCAGTGCGGTACAGGGGGAAGAAGCTTTCTTT. Translated: CSAVQGEEAFF.

This clonotype was detected only a few times. This chain links TRBV27 with TRBJ2-7; D gene unclear. Trimming cost V 1 base and J 4 bases, with 11 bases left between them. The germline V gene encodes CDR1 MNHEY and CDR2 SMNVEV (reference sequence). The CDR3 contains 14 residues. The CDR3: CASSLWQAPYEQYF. The CDR3 region has the DNA TGTGCCAGCAGTTTATGGCAGGCTCCATACGAGCAGTACTTC.

The CDR3 bases are TGTGCCAGCAGGCAAGCGGGACCCTCCTACGAGCAGTACTTC. Translated, it gives CASRQAGPSYEQYF. The chain carries TRBV13 and TRBJ2-7; 7 bases are shared with TRBD2. V lost 6 bases and J lost 0; bases outside the gene matches: 5. The V gene's germline CDR1 is PRHDT and CDR2 FYEKMQ (reference sequence). The CDR3 is 14 residues long.

As regards this clonotype: This could be a read error, since a much larger clone is one nucleotide away. V is TRBV29-1 and J is TRBJ1-2; 8 nucleotides align to TRBD1. V was pared by 3 bases and J by 7 bases, with 7 bases of the junction left unmatched. Germline CDR1 is SQVTM and CDR2 is ANQGSEA. The CDR3 has 13 residues. The CDR3 loop reads CSVDTGGVGGYTF. The DNA of the CDR3 is TGCAGCGTTGATACAGGGGGAGTTGGTGGCTACACCTTC.

Comments on this clonotype: A much larger clone lies one base from this, so it may be a read error. This chain uses TRBV10-2 with TRBJ2-1; 8 bases match TRBD1. CDR3 length: 16 amino acids. V shed 4 bases and J 8 bases; nucleotides not matched to a gene: 13. The germline CDR1 and CDR2 sequences are WSHSY and SAAADI. The CDR3 DNA follows: TGCGCCAGCAGTGGTCGCGGGGACAGGTGGCGGGATGAGCAGTTCTTC. As protein: CASSGRGDRWRDEQFF.

The chain joins TRBV7-2 to TRBJ2-1; TRBD2 matches at 8 bases. The CDR3 has 13 residues. Germline trimming cut 5 bases from V and 9 bases from J; bases unmatched to any gene: 6. CDR1 is SGHTA, CDR2 FQGNSA, per germline. As DNA, the CDR3 is TGTGCCAGCAGCATCGGGACTAGTAGTGAGCAGTTCTTC. This translates into CASSIGTSSEQFF.

The chain couples TRBV6-4 to TRBJ1-5; D uncertain. Deletions cut 8 bases from V and 0 bases from J, with 5 bases between. Per the germline V gene, CDR1 is MRHNA and CDR2 is SNTAGT. The CDR3 has 12 residues. The CDR3 reads CASAGSNQPQHF. CDR3 sequence (DNA): TGTGCCAGCGCTGGTAGCAATCAGCCCCAGCATTTT.

This clonotype was counted many times. The chain uses TRBV5-1 and TRBJ2-7, with D tentatively TRBD1 (6 bases). The CDR3 runs to 15 residues. Trimming removed 0 bases from V and 3 bases from J, with 13 bases in between. The germline gives CDR1 SGHRS, CDR2 YFSETQ. The CDR3: CASSLAWDTIYEQYF. The CDR3 DNA sequence: TGCGCCAGCAGCTTGGCCTGGGACACCATCTACGAGCAGTACTTC.

This clonotype was detected a few times. The genes are TRBV7-8 and TRBJ2-7; 7 bases are a match to TRBD1. The CDR3 spans 14 residues. Looked up from germline, CDR1 is SGHVS and CDR2 is FQNEAQ. V was pared by 5 bases and J by 2 bases, with 6 bases of the junction left unmatched. The CDR3 protein is CASSKQGWAYEQYF. The CDR3 DNA reads as TGTGCCAGCAGCAAACAGGGGTGGGCCTACGAGCAGTACTTC.

This clonotype appeared a few times. The V call is TRBV5-6, the J call TRBJ2-1; D is unresolved. Germline V gene sequence: CDR1 SGHDT, CDR2 YYEEEE. V dropped 1 base and J dropped 7 bases, with 6 bases sitting between them. The CDR3 length is 12 residues. CDR3 amino acids: CASSLRKNEQFF. CDR3 sequence (DNA): TGTGCCAGCAGCTTGCGTAAGAATGAGCAGTTCTTC.

The CDR3 protein is CSASGTPYNEQFF. CDR3 sequence (DNA): TGCAGTGCTAGCGGGACCCCCTACAATGAGCAGTTCTTC. The chain links TRBV20-1 to TRBJ2-1; tentatively, D is TRBD1 or TRBD2 (5 bases each). The CDR3 has 13 residues. CDR1 and CDR2 from the germline V gene are DFQATT and SNEGSKA (reference sequence). The V gene lost 3 bases and the J gene lost 2 bases, with 8 bases spanning the gap.

This clonotype was counted ten times or more. The V call is TRBV7-9, the J call TRBJ2-2, with a weak D call TRBD2 (6 bases). Between the trimmed V and J ends, which lost 10 bases and 2 bases, there was a span of 17 bases. The CDR3 is made up of 15 amino acids. In germline, CDR1 is SEHNR, CDR2 FQNEAQ (reference sequence). The CDR3 DNA reads as TGTGCCACCACCTCGGCGGGGTTTAACACCGGGGAGCTGTTTTTT. Translated: CATTSAGFNTGELFF.

In this sample, this clonotype turned up many times. The chain employs TRBV2 and TRBJ2-3; 7 bases align to TRBD2. CDR3 size: 15 residues. Losses at the gene ends were 5 bases for V and 2 bases for J; bases not matched to a gene: 7. Germline-derived CDR1 and CDR2 are SNHLY and FYNNEI. For the CDR3, the DNA is TGTGCCAGCAGTCTTGACCGGGGGGACACAGATACGCAGTATTTT. This codes for CASSLDRGDTDTQYF.

This clonotype came up a few times. The rearrangement joins TRBV27 to TRBJ1-1; 8 bases are shared with TRBD1. This CDR3 region has 15 residues. The J segment lost 5 bases and the V segment lost 5 bases, leaving 10 bases of the junction unmatched. From germline, CDR1 is MNHEY and CDR2 SMNVEV (reference sequence). CDR3 nucleotide sequence: TGTGCCAGCAGTCACCCAGGGGGCACGCTTACTGAAGCTTTCTTT. Amino acids: CASSHPGGTLTEAFF.

The genes are TRBV7-9 and TRBJ2-7, with 8 bases aligning to TRBD1. Per the germline V gene, CDR1 is SEHNR and CDR2 is FQNEAQ (reference sequence). CDR3 length: 15 amino acids. After removal of 5 bases from V and 4 bases from J, the junction contained 10 bases not matched to a gene. CDR3: CASSHGQGRGYEQYF. CDR3 nucleotides: TGTGCCAGCAGCCATGGACAGGGTAGAGGATACGAGCAGTACTTC.

Ten or more counts support this clonotype. The DNA for the CDR3 is TGTGCCAGCAGCATTACCGGGACAGGGAAGGAAAAACTGTTTTTT. The encoded protein is CASSITGTGKEKLFF. V gene TRBV7-9 combines with J gene TRBJ1-4; the match to TRBD1 covers 9 bases. Germline V CDR1 and CDR2: SEHNR, FQNEAQ (reference sequence). J was trimmed by 8 bases and V by 5 bases; bases with no gene match: 9. The CDR3 totals 15 residues.

This clonotype appeared a few times. V usage is TRBV4-3 and J usage is TRBJ2-7, with 7 positions matching TRBD1. This CDR3 has 16 residues. After removal of 0 bases from V and 2 bases from J, the junction contained 7 bases not matched to a gene. Germline V gene sequence: CDR1 LGHNA, CDR2 YSLEER. The CDR3 loop reads CASSQDRGTVPYEQYF. CDR3 DNA: TGCGCCAGCAGCCAAGATCGTGGGACAGTTCCCTACGAGCAGTACTTC.

This clonotype was seen a few times. As DNA, the CDR3 is TGTGCCAGCAGCCGAACGACGAGCTCCTACGAGCAGTACTTC. Amino acids: CASSRTTSSYEQYF. V and J are TRBV6-1 and TRBJ2-7; no definite D call. CDR3 length equals 14 residues. The germline V gene has CDR1 MNHNS and CDR2 SASEGT. With 6 bases removed from V and 0 bases from J, the gap between germline ends came to 12 bases.

The sample holds a few counts of this clonotype. The chain couples TRBV28 to TRBJ2-5, with D possibly matching TRBD1 (6 bases). Trimming pared 7 bases from V and 3 bases from J, leaving 18 bases between. The CDR3 is made up of 15 amino acids. CDR1 and CDR2 from the germline V gene are MDHEN and SYDVKM. CDR3 sequence: CASTPQVAGEETQYF. The DNA of the CDR3 is TGTGCCAGCACCCCCCAAGTGGCAGGGGAAGAGACCCAGTACTTC.

This clonotype was observed a few times. This chain joins TRBV27 and TRBJ2-7, with a tentative D call TRBD1 (7 bases). The CDR3 sequence is 15 residues long. CDR1 and CDR2 from the germline V gene are MNHEY and SMNVEV (reference sequence). The V and J ends lost 3 bases and 1 base respectively, with 13 bases between them. CDR3 bases: TGTGCCAGCAGTTTTACGGCAGGGGGGTCCTACGAGCAGTACTTC. Amino acids: CASSFTAGGSYEQYF.